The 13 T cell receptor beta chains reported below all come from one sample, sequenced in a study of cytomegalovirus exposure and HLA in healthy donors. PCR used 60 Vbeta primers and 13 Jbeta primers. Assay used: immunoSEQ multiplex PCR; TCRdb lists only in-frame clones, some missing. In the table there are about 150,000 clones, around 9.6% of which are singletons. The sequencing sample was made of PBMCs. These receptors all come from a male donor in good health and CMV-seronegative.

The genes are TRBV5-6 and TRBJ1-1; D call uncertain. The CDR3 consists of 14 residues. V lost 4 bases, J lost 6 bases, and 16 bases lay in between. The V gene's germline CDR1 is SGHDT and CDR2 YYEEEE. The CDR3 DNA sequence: TGTGCCAGCAGCGGGAGAAAAAACCCCCCTGAAGCTTTCTTT. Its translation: CASSGRKNPPEAFF.

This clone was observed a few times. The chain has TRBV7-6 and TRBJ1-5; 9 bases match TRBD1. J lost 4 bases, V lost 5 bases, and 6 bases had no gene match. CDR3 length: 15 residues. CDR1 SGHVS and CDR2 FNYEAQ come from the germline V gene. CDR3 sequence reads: CASSPRTGVNQPQHF. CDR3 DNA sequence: TGTGCCAGCAGCCCGAGGACAGGGGTAAATCAGCCCCAGCATTTT.

The CDR3 is CAWNRGRYSYGYTF. The DNA for the CDR3 is TGTGCCTGGAATCGGGGGAGATATAGCTATGGCTACACCTTC. This chain uses TRBV30 with TRBJ1-2; D possibly corresponds to TRBD1 (5 bases). V was shortened by 4 bases and J by 4 bases, with 16 bases between the two germline ends. Germline loops: CDR1 GTSNPN, CDR2 SVGIG (reference sequence). This CDR3 comprises 14 residues.

The CDR3 is CASSSKRTNTEAFF. The CDR3 DNA reads as TGTGCCAGCAGTAGCAAAAGAACCAACACTGAAGCTTTCTTT. The chain uses TRBV6-6 and TRBJ1-1; D not resolved. V shed 5 bases and J shed 2 bases, with 12 bases lying between them. There are 14 residues in the CDR3. Germline-derived CDR1 and CDR2 are MNHNY and SVGAGI (reference sequence).

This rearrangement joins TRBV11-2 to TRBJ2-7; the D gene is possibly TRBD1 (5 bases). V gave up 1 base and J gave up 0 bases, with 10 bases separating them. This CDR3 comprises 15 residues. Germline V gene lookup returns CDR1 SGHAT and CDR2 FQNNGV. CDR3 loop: CASSLGRVPSYEQYF. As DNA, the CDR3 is TGTGCCAGCAGCTTAGGCAGGGTGCCCTCCTACGAGCAGTACTTC.

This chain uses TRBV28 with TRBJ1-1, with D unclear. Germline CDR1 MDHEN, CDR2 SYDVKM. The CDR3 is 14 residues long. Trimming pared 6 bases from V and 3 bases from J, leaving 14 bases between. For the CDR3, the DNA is TGTGCCAGCAGCTCGGGAGGGTTCGACACTGAAGCTTTCTTT. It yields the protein CASSSGGFDTEAFF.

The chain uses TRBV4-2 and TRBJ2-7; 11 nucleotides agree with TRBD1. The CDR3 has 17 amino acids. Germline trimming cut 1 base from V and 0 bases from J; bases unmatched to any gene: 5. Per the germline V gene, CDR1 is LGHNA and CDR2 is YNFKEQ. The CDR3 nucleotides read TGTGCCAGCAGCCAAGCGGACAGGGGGCGCGTCTCCTACGAGCAGTACTTC. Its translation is CASSQADRGRVSYEQYF.

The CDR3 is CASSQMRGRGGQETQYF. CDR3 in DNA: TGTGCCAGCAGCCAGATGCGGGGGCGGGGGGGCCAGGAGACCCAGTACTTC. The J gene is TRBJ2-5, the V gene TRBV9, with 9 bases lining up with TRBD2. CDR1 is SGDLS and CDR2 is YYNGEE in the germline V gene. The V gene end was trimmed by 4 bases and the J gene end by 5 bases; junction bases not matched to a gene: 15. This CDR3 has 17 amino acids.

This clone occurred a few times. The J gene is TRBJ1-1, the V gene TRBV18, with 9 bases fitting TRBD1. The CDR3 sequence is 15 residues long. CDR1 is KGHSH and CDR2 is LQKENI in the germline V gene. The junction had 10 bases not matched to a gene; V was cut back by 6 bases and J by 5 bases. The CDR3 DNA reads TGTGCCAGCTCCCACGGGACAGGGATGGGAACTGAAGCTTTCTTT. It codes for CASSHGTGMGTEAFF.

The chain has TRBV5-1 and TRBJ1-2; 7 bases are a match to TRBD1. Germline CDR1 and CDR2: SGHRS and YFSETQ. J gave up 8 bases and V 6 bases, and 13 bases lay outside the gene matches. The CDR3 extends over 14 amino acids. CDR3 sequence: CASNPVPGGSGYTF. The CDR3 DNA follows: TGCGCCAGCAACCCCGTTCCAGGGGGATCCGGCTACACCTTC.

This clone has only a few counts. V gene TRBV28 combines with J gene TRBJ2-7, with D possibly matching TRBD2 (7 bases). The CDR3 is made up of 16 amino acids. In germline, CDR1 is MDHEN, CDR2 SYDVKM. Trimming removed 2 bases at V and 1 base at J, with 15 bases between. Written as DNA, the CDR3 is TGTGCCAGCAGTTTAGGGGGCGGGAGTCGGTCCTACGAGCAGTACTTC. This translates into CASSLGGGSRSYEQYF.

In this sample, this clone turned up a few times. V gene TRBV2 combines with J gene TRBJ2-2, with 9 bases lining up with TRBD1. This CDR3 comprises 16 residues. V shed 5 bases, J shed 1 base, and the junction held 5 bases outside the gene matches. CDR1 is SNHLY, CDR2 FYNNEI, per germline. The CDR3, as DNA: TGTGCCAGCAGTTTACAGGGGGCCAGGAACACCGGGGAGCTGTTTTTT. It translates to CASSLQGARNTGELFF.

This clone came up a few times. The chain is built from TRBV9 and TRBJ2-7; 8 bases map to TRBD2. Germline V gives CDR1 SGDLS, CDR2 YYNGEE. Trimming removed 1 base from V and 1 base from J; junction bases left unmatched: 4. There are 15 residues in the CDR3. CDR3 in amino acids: CASSVQGGGSYEQYF. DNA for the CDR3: TGTGCCAGCAGCGTACAAGGCGGGGGGTCCTACGAGCAGTACTTC.